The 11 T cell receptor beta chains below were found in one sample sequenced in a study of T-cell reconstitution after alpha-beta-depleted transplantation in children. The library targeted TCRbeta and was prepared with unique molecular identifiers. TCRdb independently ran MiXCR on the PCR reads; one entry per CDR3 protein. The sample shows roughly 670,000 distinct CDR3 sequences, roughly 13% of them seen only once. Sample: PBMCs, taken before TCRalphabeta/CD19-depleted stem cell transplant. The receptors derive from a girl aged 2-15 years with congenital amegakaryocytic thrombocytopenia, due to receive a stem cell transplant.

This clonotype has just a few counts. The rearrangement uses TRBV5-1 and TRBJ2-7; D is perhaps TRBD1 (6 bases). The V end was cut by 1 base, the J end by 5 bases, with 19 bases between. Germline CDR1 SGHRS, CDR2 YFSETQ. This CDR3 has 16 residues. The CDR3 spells CASSLSNLGTTNEQYF. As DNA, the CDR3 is TGCGCCAGCAGCTTGAGTAACCTAGGGACAACCAACGAGCAGTACTTC. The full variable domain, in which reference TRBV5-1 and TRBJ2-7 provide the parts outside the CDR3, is KAGVTQTPRYLIKTRGQQVTLSCSPISGHRSVSWYQQTPGQGLQFLFEYFSETQRNKGNFPGRFSGRQFSNSRSEMNVSTLELGDSALYLCASSLSNLGTTNEQYFGPGTRLTVT.

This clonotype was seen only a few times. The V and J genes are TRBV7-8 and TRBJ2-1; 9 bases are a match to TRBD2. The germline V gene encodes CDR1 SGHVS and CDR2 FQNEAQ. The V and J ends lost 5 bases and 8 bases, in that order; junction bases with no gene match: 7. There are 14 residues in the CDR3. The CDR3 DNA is TGTGCCAGCAGCCCCTTAGCGGGAGTACATGAGCAGTTCTTC. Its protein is CASSPLAGVHEQFF. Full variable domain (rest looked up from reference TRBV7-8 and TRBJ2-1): GAGVSQSPRYKVAKRGQDVALRCDPISGHVSLFWYQQALGQGPEFLTYFQNEAQLDKSGLPSDRFFAERPEGSVSTLKIQRTQQEDSAVYLCASSPLAGVHEQFFGPGTRLTVL.

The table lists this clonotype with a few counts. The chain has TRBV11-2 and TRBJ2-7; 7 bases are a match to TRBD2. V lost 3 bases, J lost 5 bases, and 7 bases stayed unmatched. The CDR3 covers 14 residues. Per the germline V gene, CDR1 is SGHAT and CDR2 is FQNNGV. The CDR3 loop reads CASSLSGTINEQYF. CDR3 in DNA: TGTGCCAGCAGCTTGAGCGGGACTATCAACGAGCAGTACTTC.

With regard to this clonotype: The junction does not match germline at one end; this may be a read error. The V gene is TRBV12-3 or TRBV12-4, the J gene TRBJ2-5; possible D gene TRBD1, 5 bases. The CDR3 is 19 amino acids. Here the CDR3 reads CASCLFLTEGGLNQETQYF. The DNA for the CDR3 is TGTGCCAGCTGTTTATTCCTGACAGAAGGCGGCCTTAACCAAGAGACCCAGTACTTC.

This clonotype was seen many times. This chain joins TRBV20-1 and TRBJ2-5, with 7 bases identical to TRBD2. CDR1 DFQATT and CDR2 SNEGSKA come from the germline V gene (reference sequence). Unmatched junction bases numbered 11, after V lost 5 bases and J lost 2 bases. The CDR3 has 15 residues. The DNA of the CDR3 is TGCAGTGCTCCCAGACTAGCTCCTGTTCAAGAGACCCAGTACTTC. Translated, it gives CSAPRLAPVQETQYF.

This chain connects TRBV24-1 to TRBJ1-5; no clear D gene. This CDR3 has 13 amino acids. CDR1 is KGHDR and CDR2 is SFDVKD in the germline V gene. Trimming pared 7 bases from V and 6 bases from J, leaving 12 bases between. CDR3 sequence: CATRRASGQPQHF. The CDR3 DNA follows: TGTGCCACCAGACGAGCCTCCGGTCAGCCCCAGCATTTT.

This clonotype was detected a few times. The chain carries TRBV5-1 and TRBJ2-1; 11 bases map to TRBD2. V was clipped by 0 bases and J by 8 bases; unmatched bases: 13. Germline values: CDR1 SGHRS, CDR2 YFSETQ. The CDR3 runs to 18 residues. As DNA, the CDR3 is TGCGCCAGCAGCTTGGCGGCTAGCGGGAGGCCGGGGCTCTATGAGCAGTTCTTC. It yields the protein CASSLAASGRPGLYEQFF.

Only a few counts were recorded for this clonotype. CDR3 sequence: CASSFAGTNEQYF. In DNA, the CDR3 is TGTGCCAGCAGCTTCGCGGGGACTAACGAGCAGTACTTC. This sequence joins TRBV7-8 and TRBJ2-7; 7 positions agree with TRBD2. There are 13 residues in the CDR3. Unmatched junction bases numbered 4, after V lost 3 bases and J lost 5 bases. From germline, CDR1 is SGHVS and CDR2 FQNEAQ.

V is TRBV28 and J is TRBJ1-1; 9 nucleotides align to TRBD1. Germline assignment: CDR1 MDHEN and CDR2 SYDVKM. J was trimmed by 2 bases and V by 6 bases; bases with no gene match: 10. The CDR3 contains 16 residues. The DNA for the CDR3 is TGTGCCAGCAGACCCTCCGGGACAGGGAAAAACACTGAAGCTTTCTTT. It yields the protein CASRPSGTGKNTEAFF. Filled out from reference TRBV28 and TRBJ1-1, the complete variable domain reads DVKVTQSSRYLVKRTGEKVFLECVQDMDHENMFWYRQDPGLGLRLIYFSYDVKMKEKGDIPEGYSVSREKKERFSLILESASTNQTSMYLCASRPSGTGKNTEAFFGQGTRLTVV.

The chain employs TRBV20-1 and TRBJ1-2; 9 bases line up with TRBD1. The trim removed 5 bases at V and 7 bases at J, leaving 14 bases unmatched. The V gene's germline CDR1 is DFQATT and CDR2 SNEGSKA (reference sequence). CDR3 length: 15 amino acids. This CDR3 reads CSALLRDRAGLGYTF. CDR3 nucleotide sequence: TGCAGTGCTTTACTACGGGACAGGGCTGGTCTTGGCTACACCTTC.

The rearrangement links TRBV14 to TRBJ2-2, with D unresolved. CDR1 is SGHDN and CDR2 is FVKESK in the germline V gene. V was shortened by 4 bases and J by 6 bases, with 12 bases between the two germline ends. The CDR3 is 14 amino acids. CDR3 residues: CASSPRLGPGELFF. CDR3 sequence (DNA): TGTGCCAGCAGCCCGAGATTGGGCCCCGGGGAGCTGTTTTTT.